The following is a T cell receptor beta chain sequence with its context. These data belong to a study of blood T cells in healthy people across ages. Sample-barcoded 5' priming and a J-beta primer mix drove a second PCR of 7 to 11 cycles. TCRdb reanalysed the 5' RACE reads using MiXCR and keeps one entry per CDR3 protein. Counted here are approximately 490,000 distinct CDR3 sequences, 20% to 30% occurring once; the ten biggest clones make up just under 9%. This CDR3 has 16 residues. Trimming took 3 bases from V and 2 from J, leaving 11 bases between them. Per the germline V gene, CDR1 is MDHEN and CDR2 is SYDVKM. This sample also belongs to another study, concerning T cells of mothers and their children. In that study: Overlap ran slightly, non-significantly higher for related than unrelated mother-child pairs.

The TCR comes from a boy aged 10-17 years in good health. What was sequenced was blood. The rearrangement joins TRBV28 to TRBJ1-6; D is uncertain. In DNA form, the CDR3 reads TGTGCCAGCAGTTTTTCGGGGAGCCCCTATAATTCACCCCTCCACTTT. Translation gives CASSFSGSPYNSPLHF.